Presented here are 20 T cell receptor beta chains from one specimen sequenced in a study of shared clonotypes between healthy human individuals. CD45RO negativity and positive selection for CCR7 defined naive CD8 cells, a population that excluded terminally differentiated effector memory CD45RA+ cells. TCRdb keeps only in-frame clones here, not all; method: immunoSEQ multiplex PCR. Of 2 million to 2.5 million clones listed, around 93% are singletons. Sequenced material: naive CD8+ T cells from PBMCs. All receptors come from a man aged 18 to 29 in good health. Some clones in this sample may be carry-over from other donors' samples.

The chain has TRBV19 and TRBJ1-2; D gene uncertain. CDR3 length: 14 amino acids. Trimming shortened V by 3 bases and J by 5 bases, and 13 bases separated the two germline ends. Germline V CDR1 and CDR2: LNHDA, SQIVND (reference sequence). The CDR3 protein is CASSISPAGYGYTF. In DNA form, the CDR3 reads TGTGCCAGTAGTATCTCCCCCGCCGGGTATGGCTACACCTTC. Full variable domain (missing parts from reference TRBV19 and TRBJ1-2): DGGITQSPKYLFRKEGQNVTLSCEQNLNHDAMYWYRQDPGQGLRLIYYSQIVNDFQKGDIAEGYSVSREKKESFPLTVTSAQKNPTAFYLCASSISPAGYGYTFGSGTRLTVV.

The J gene is TRBJ2-7, the V gene TRBV15; TRBD1 is a possible D gene (6 bases). The germline gives CDR1 LNHNV, CDR2 YYDKDF (reference sequence). The CDR3 runs to 14 residues. Trimming removed 3 bases from V and 4 bases from J, with 13 bases in between. The CDR3 sequence: CATSSSRGYYEQYF. The CDR3 bases are TGTGCCACCAGCAGCTCGAGGGGGTATTACGAGCAGTACTTC.

This chain links TRBV10-3 with TRBJ2-7; 7 nucleotides line up with TRBD2. There are 14 residues in the CDR3. V dropped 6 bases and J dropped 3; count of bases not matched to a gene: 8. The germline CDR1 and CDR2 sequences are ENHRY and SYGVKD. DNA of the CDR3: TGTGCCATCAGCGAAAGCGGGAACAACTACGAGCAGTACTTC. Its translation: CAISESGNNYEQYF.

This clone was seen a single time. V usage is TRBV7-6 and J usage is TRBJ2-1, with 11 bases aligning to TRBD1. The trim removed 4 bases at V and 4 bases at J, leaving 6 bases unmatched. The CDR3 loop spans 16 amino acids. From germline, CDR1 is SGHVS and CDR2 FNYEAQ. The CDR3 region has the DNA TGTGCCAGCAGCTCCGGACAGGGGGCAAGATACAATGAGCAGTTCTTC. It yields the protein CASSSGQGARYNEQFF.

Points on this clone: Other DNA sequences within the sample encode an identical CDR3. The V call is TRBV27, the J call TRBJ2-3, with 13 bases matching TRBD2. Germline V gene data show CDR1 as MNHEY and CDR2 as SMNVEV (reference sequence). After removal of 4 bases from V and 5 bases from J, the junction contained 6 bases not matched to a gene. CDR3 length: 16 amino acids. The DNA of the CDR3 is TGTGCCAGCAGTTCAGGACTAGCGGGAGTGGTAGATACGCAGTATTTT. Its translation: CASSSGLAGVVDTQYF.

The chain employs TRBV27 and TRBJ2-5; D is unresolved. The CDR3 covers 13 residues. Trimming removed 2 bases from V and 4 bases from J, with 8 bases in between. From germline, CDR1 is MNHEY and CDR2 SMNVEV (reference sequence). CDR3 coding DNA: TGTGCCAGCAGTTTAATGTTGGGAGAGACCCAGTACTTC. Its translation is CASSLMLGETQYF.

With respect to this clone: Other nucleotide sequences in the sample specify the same CDR3. This chain uses TRBV9 with TRBJ2-1, with 7 bases that match TRBD2. This CDR3 is built from 16 residues. The germline CDR1 and CDR2 sequences are SGDLS and YYNGEE. The junction had 4 bases not matched to a gene; V was cut back by 1 base and J by 0 bases. The CDR3 is CASSVSGGSSYNEQFF. As DNA, the CDR3 is TGTGCCAGCAGCGTATCGGGCGGGAGCTCCTACAATGAGCAGTTCTTC.

V gene TRBV7-9 combines with J gene TRBJ1-1; D is unclear. The CDR3 is made up of 13 amino acids. Germline V gene lookup returns CDR1 SEHNR and CDR2 FQNEAQ (reference sequence). With 1 base removed from V and 8 bases from J, the gap between germline ends came to 11 bases. Here the CDR3 reads CASSLDRQLEAFF. The CDR3 nucleotides read TGTGCCAGCAGCTTAGATCGGCAGCTAGAAGCTTTCTTT.

The chain joins TRBV2 to TRBJ2-7; 7 nucleotides line up with TRBD2. V shed 11 bases and J 1 base; nucleotides not matched to a gene: 8. Germline V gene sequence: CDR1 SNHLY, CDR2 FYNNEI. The CDR3 spans 13 residues. For the CDR3, the DNA is TGTGCCTCAGAAGGGAGGGCATCCTACGAGCAGTACTTC. It specifies CASEGRASYEQYF.

To note about this clone: The same CDR3 can be traced to other DNA sequences in this sample. The genes are TRBV4-1 and TRBJ1-3; D is perhaps TRBD1 (6 bases). Trimming removed 0 bases at V and 4 bases at J, with 10 bases between. The germline V gene has CDR1 MGHRA and CDR2 YSYEKL. The CDR3 is 15 amino acids. CDR3 sequence: CASSQDQGRGNTIYF. The CDR3 nucleotides read TGCGCCAGCAGCCAAGACCAGGGGAGGGGAAACACCATATATTTT.

The rearrangement joins TRBV5-6 to TRBJ1-4, with a weak D call TRBD1 (5 bases). Trimming shortened V by 1 base and J by 7 bases, and 14 bases separated the two germline ends. The length of the CDR3 is 15 residues. CDR1 and CDR2 (germline): SGHDT, YYEEEE. The CDR3 is CASSLFAGGLEKLFF. Written as DNA, the CDR3 is TGTGCCAGCAGCTTGTTTGCCGGGGGACTTGAAAAACTGTTTTTT.

This clone was recorded once. The CDR3 reads CASSSSQETYGYTF. CDR3 bases: TGTGCCAGCAGTTCGTCACAGGAGACCTATGGCTACACCTTC. The chain uses TRBV28 and TRBJ1-2, with D tentatively TRBD1 (5 bases). Germline CDR1 and CDR2: MDHEN and SYDVKM. The length of the CDR3 is 14 residues. Trimming shortened V by 4 bases and J by 4 bases, and 13 bases separated the two germline ends.

The CDR3 DNA sequence: TGTGCCAGCAGTATGGGTTTAGCGGATAGCACAGATACGCAGTATTTT. Encoded protein: CASSMGLADSTDTQYF. The chain joins TRBV5-8 to TRBJ2-3; perhaps TRBD2 as D (6 bases). Trimming took 5 bases from V and 0 from J, leaving 16 bases between them. The CDR3 has 16 amino acids. Germline CDR1 SGHTS, CDR2 YDEGEE.

The V and J genes are TRBV7-2 and TRBJ2-4; D unclear. Germline CDR1 and CDR2: SGHTA and FQGNSA. V lost 6 bases and J lost 1, with 10 bases in between. There are 14 residues in the CDR3. CDR3 nucleotide sequence: TGTGCCAGCAGTCCTAGGCAGGCCAAAAACATTCAGTACTTC. This encodes CASSPRQAKNIQYF.

This rearrangement joins TRBV7-3 to TRBJ2-1, with D uncertain. The CDR3 length is 14 residues. V dropped 5 bases and J dropped 8 bases, with 16 bases sitting between them. The V gene's germline CDR1 is SGHTA and CDR2 FQGTGA. CDR3 sequence reads: CASSPRSPTDEQFF. CDR3 bases: TGTGCCAGCAGCCCGAGGAGCCCCACGGATGAGCAGTTCTTC.

This chain connects TRBV19 to TRBJ1-5; D not resolved. CDR1 is LNHDA, CDR2 SQIVND, per germline (reference sequence). The CDR3 totals 14 residues. Trimming stripped 6 bases from V and 9 bases from J, with 18 bases between. CDR3: CASSRDDGYWPQHF. The CDR3 DNA is TGTGCCAGTAGCCGAGATGACGGCTATTGGCCCCAGCATTTT.

The rearrangement links TRBV11-3 to TRBJ2-1; 9 bases agree with TRBD1. The trim removed 6 bases at V and 5 bases at J, leaving 11 bases unmatched. Germline V gives CDR1 SGHNT, CDR2 YENEEA. The CDR3 is made up of 16 amino acids. The CDR3 nucleotides read TGTGCCAGCAGAAAATCCCGGGACAGGGAGAACAATGAGCAGTTCTTC. It specifies CASRKSRDRENNEQFF. Looking up the rest from reference TRBV11-3 and TRBJ2-1 gives the full variable domain: EAGVVQSPRYKIIEKKQPVAFWCNPISGHNTLYWYLQNLGQGPELLIRYENEEAVDDSQLPKDRFSAERLKGVDSTLKIQPAELGDSAVYLCASRKSRDRENNEQFFGPGTRLTVL.

The chain combines TRBV19 with TRBJ2-1, with D unclear. The CDR3 is 13 amino acids. Trimming removed 5 bases at V and 2 bases at J, with 7 bases between. Germline V gene data show CDR1 as LNHDA and CDR2 as SQIVND (reference sequence). CDR3 loop: CASSSVPYNEQFF. Written as DNA, the CDR3 is TGTGCCAGTAGTTCCGTTCCCTACAATGAGCAGTTCTTC.

The chain links TRBV10-3 to TRBJ2-1, with 7 nucleotides matching TRBD1. The CDR3 is made up of 14 amino acids. Germline trimming cut 6 bases from V and 9 bases from J; bases unmatched to any gene: 11. The germline V gene encodes CDR1 ENHRY and CDR2 SYGVKD. CDR3 nucleotide sequence: TGTGCCATCAGGCCACAGGGGCCGGGCGGTGAGCAGTTCTTC. Translation: CAIRPQGPGGEQFF.

The chain couples TRBV9 to TRBJ2-1; no clear D gene. Per the germline V gene, CDR1 is SGDLS and CDR2 is YYNGEE. This CDR3 contains 15 residues. V lost 4 bases and J lost 3, with 14 bases in between. The CDR3 protein is CASSLRGDGYNEQFF. DNA of the CDR3: TGTGCCAGCAGCCTCCGTGGGGATGGCTACAATGAGCAGTTCTTC.